The 19 T cell receptor beta chains presented below share a single source sample, sequenced in a study of shared clonotypes between healthy human individuals. Only in-frame clones appear in the TCRdb table, and some are missing; sequencing was by immunoSEQ multiplex PCR. The sample has under 1,100,000 clones, approximately 80% seen once. Specimen: memory CD4+ T cells from PBMCs. Subset given: CD45RA-negative fraction. The receptors derive from a man aged 18 to 30 in good health. Some clones in this sample may be carry-over from other donors' samples.

The CDR3 region has the DNA TGTGCCAGCAGTGAAGAGGGTAGCGGGAGTTTTAGTCAGTTCTTC. It yields the protein CASSEEGSGSFSQFF. The chain has TRBV2 and TRBJ2-1; 9 nucleotides match TRBD2. The ends lost 1 base at V and 13 bases at J; junction bases unmatched: 11. Germline CDR1 is SNHLY and CDR2 is FYNNEI. The CDR3 has 15 residues.

CDR3 bases: TGTGCCATGCCACTAAAGCTTACTCTTAAGAACACCGGGGAGCTGTTTTTT. It yields the protein CAMPLKLTLKNTGELFF. The chain uses TRBV10-3 and TRBJ2-2, with unresolved D. The CDR3 runs to 17 residues. The V and J ends lost 9 bases and 1 base respectively, with 21 bases between them. From germline, CDR1 is ENHRY and CDR2 SYGVKD.

Regarding this clone: This CDR3 is also generated by other DNA sequences in the sample. The chain recombines TRBV27 with TRBJ2-2; D is ambiguous. This CDR3 has 12 residues. Germline values: CDR1 MNHEY, CDR2 SMNVEV (reference sequence). Trimming left V 5 bases short and J 3 bases short, with 4 bases between. The CDR3 DNA reads as TGTGCCAGCAGTCCCTACACCGGGGAGCTGTTTTTT. Its protein is CASSPYTGELFF.

The rearrangement joins TRBV7-8 to TRBJ1-3; the D is unclear. Trimming took off 1 base at V and 0 bases at J, with 10 bases between the two ends. The CDR3 is 16 residues long. Germline CDR1 and CDR2: SGHVS and FQNEAQ. CDR3 loop: CASSLVTSSSGNTIYF. CDR3 DNA sequence: TGTGCCAGCAGCTTAGTTACGTCGAGCTCTGGAAACACCATATATTTT.

CDR3 DNA: TGTGCCAGCAGCTACGGACAGCTTAATGAAAAACTGTTTTTT. Translated, it gives CASSYGQLNEKLFF. V is TRBV11-2 and J is TRBJ1-4; TRBD1 might be the D (6 bases). CDR3 length: 14 amino acids. CDR1 and CDR2 from the germline V gene are SGHAT and FQNNGV. Trimming pared 4 bases from V and 4 bases from J, leaving 10 bases between.

The chain uses TRBV15 and TRBJ2-7; 8 nucleotides match TRBD1. The ends lost 3 bases at V and 3 bases at J; junction bases unmatched: 4. This CDR3 contains 14 residues. Germline V CDR1 and CDR2: LNHNV, YYDKDF (reference sequence). The CDR3 DNA sequence: TGTGCCACCAGCAGCTGGGACAGGAGCTACGAGCAGTACTTC. Translating gives CATSSWDRSYEQYF.

The chain combines TRBV10-1 with TRBJ1-1, with a possible D match to TRBD1 (6 bases). From germline, CDR1 is WNHNN and CDR2 SYGVQD (reference sequence). The germline V and J ends were trimmed by 6 bases and 5 bases, with 25 bases remaining between them. The CDR3 length is 17 residues. The CDR3 DNA reads TGCGCCAGCAGCGCTGGACAGCGGGAGGGGGTTCGAACTGAAGCTTTCTTT. Amino acid sequence: CASSAGQREGVRTEAFF.

This clone has only one observation. V gene TRBV28 combines with J gene TRBJ1-1; D is unresolved. The CDR3 spans 15 residues. V was clipped by 5 bases and J by 1 base, with 14 bases between them. Germline CDR1 reads MDHEN; CDR2 reads SYDVKM. The CDR3 nucleotides are TGTGCCAGCAGTAAGGCCCCTCAGCGGAACACTGAAGCTTTCTTT. It encodes CASSKAPQRNTEAFF.

The chain links TRBV15 to TRBJ2-5; D is ambiguous. CDR3 length: 14 residues. Between the trimmed V and J ends, which lost 3 bases and 0 bases, there was a span of 8 bases. Germline-derived CDR1 and CDR2 are LNHNV and YYDKDF (reference sequence). In nucleotides, the CDR3 is TGTGCCACCAGCAGGGGTTCGTACCAAGAGACCCAGTACTTC. This sequence encodes CATSRGSYQETQYF.

The chain has TRBV27 and TRBJ2-1; D call uncertain. V shed 1 base and J shed 7 bases, with 8 bases lying between them. From germline, CDR1 is MNHEY and CDR2 SMNVEV (reference sequence). This CDR3 has 13 amino acids. This CDR3 reads CASSLLSGNEQFF. CDR3 in DNA: TGTGCCAGCAGTTTATTGTCCGGTAATGAGCAGTTCTTC.

The CDR3 region is CASTQPRRGEQYF. CDR3 sequence (DNA): TGTGCCAGCACCCAACCCCGACGGGGCGAGCAGTACTTC. The genes are TRBV2 and TRBJ2-7; possible D gene TRBD2, 5 bases. From germline, CDR1 is SNHLY and CDR2 FYNNEI. The CDR3 runs to 13 residues. V was pared by 7 bases and J by 6 bases, with 16 bases between.

Only a few counts were recorded for this clone. This sequence joins TRBV27 and TRBJ1-1; 7 bases line up with TRBD1. The CDR3 consists of 15 residues. J was trimmed by 0 bases and V by 8 bases; bases with no gene match: 9. Germline lookup yields CDR1 MNHEY and CDR2 SMNVEV (reference sequence). The CDR3 bases are TGTGCCAGCCGTGGGGCAGGGGGAGTGAACACTGAAGCTTTCTTT. This sequence encodes CASRGAGGVNTEAFF.

CDR3 sequence (DNA): TGCGCCAGCAGCCTCACCGGGGGGGCTCGCTCCTACGAGCAGTACTTC. Translation gives CASSLTGGARSYEQYF. The rearrangement links TRBV4-1 to TRBJ2-7; 8 bases fit TRBD2. This CDR3 region has 16 residues. Per germline, CDR1 MGHRA and CDR2 YSYEKL. The J segment lost 0 bases and the V segment lost 4 bases, leaving 8 bases of the junction unmatched.

In regard to this clone: Other nucleotide sequences from this sample produce the same CDR3. This rearrangement joins TRBV6-6 to TRBJ1-5; D unresolved. CDR1 is MNHNY and CDR2 is SVGAGI in the germline V gene (reference sequence). CDR3 length equals 12 residues. Trimming stripped 6 bases from V and 2 bases from J, with 5 bases between. CDR3 amino acids: CASSPGNQPQHF. The CDR3 bases are TGTGCCAGCAGCCCCGGCAATCAGCCCCAGCATTTT.

The rearrangement uses TRBV15 and TRBJ2-3; D is unclear. Germline values: CDR1 LNHNV, CDR2 YYDKDF (reference sequence). Trimming left V 0 bases short and J 2 bases short, with 9 bases between. The CDR3 covers 15 residues. CDR3 protein: CATSRDKRYTDTQYF. For the CDR3, the DNA is TGTGCCACCAGCAGAGATAAAAGATACACAGATACGCAGTATTTT.

This clone was picked up one time. V is TRBV5-4 and J is TRBJ2-5, with TRBD2 as a possible D gene (6 bases). Trimming cost V 3 bases and J 9 bases, with 21 bases left between them. This CDR3 spans 15 amino acids. CDR1 and CDR2 (germline): SGHNT, YYREEE (reference sequence). In DNA form, the CDR3 reads TGTGCCAGCAGCTCAAGTTTAGCGGTCCAGTCGGCCCAGTACTTC. Translated: CASSSSLAVQSAQYF.

For this clone: A much larger clone differs by one base, so this may be a read error. Written as DNA, the CDR3 is TGTGCCCGGAGTGGAGACTACGGGGAGCTGTTTTTT. Translating gives CARSGDYGELFF. This chain connects TRBV30 to TRBJ2-2; weak D call: TRBD2 (5 bases). This CDR3 has 12 amino acids. Germline-derived CDR1 and CDR2 are GTSNPN and SVGIG (reference sequence).

This clone was counted a single time. Just one base apart from a much larger clone, this may be a read error. The sample carries other DNA sequences with the same CDR3. V is TRBV7-3 and J is TRBJ2-3; 13 bases are shared with TRBD2. The CDR3 length is 16 residues. Germline V CDR1 and CDR2: SGHTA, FQGTGA. Germline trimming cut 3 bases from V and 0 bases from J; bases unmatched to any gene: 0. In nucleotides, the CDR3 is TGTGCCAGCAGCTTGGGACTAGCGGGAAGCACAGATACGCAGTATTTT. Protein: CASSLGLAGSTDTQYF.

A note on this clone: Within the sample, other DNA sequences also encode this same CDR3. The chain combines TRBV7-9 with TRBJ2-1; 9 nucleotides match TRBD2. The germline CDR1 and CDR2 sequences are SEHNR and FQNEAQ (reference sequence). CDR3 size: 16 residues. Trimming at V came to 1 base and at J to 4 bases, leaving 5 bases not matched to a gene. CDR3 DNA: TGTGCCAGCAGCTTAGGGGCTAGCGGGGCTTACAATGAGCAGTTCTTC. Amino acid sequence: CASSLGASGAYNEQFF.